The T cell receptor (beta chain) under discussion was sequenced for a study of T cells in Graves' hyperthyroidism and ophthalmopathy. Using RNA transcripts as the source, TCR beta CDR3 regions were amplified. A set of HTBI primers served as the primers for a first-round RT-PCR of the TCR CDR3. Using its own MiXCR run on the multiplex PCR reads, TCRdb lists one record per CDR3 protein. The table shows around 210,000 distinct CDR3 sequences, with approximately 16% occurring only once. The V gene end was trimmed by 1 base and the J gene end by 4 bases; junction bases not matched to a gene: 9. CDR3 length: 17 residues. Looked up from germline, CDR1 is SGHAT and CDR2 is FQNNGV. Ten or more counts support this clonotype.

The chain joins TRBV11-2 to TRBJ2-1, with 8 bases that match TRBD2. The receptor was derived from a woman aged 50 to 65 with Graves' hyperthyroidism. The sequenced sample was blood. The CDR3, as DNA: TGTGCCAGCAGCTTAGTGACGCGGCCTAGCGGGTACAATGAGCAGTTCTTC. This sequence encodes CASSLVTRPSGYNEQFF.